This T cell receptor (beta chain) was identified in a study of blood T cells in healthy people across ages. Then a second PCR, running roughly 6 to 11 cycles, was carried out with a sample-barcoded 5' primer and a J-beta primer mix. From the 5' RACE reads, TCRdb called clonotypes with MiXCR, one entry per CDR3 protein. The data hold approximately 1.5 million distinct CDR3 sequences, with 30% to 35% observed a single time. The germline gives CDR1 MGHRA, CDR2 YSYEKL. The CDR3 totals 15 residues. The ends were cut back, 6 bases at V and 3 bases at J, with 17 bases in the middle. Sequencing used blood. This receptor was obtained from a woman between 25 and 40 years old in good health. The genes are TRBV4-1 and TRBJ1-2; D possibly corresponds to TRBD1 (5 bases). The CDR3 reads CASREIGQGDYGYTF. DNA of the CDR3: TGCGCCAGCAGGGAGATAGGTCAGGGTGACTATGGCTACACCTTC.